This T cell receptor (beta chain) was sequenced for a study of T cell changes during pregnancy in multiple sclerosis. Clones were sequenced by immunoSEQ multiplex PCR, and TCRdb holds only the in-frame ones, with some missing. The repertoire consists of 110,000 or so clones, with approximately 94% occurring once and the leading ten covering approximately 6.2%. The clonotype originates from a female donor with multiple sclerosis, enrolled in a pregnancy study. Material: peripheral blood, obtained before pregnancy.

The CDR3, as DNA: TGTGCCAGCGGCCATAGCGGGAGGGCCCCCGATGAGCAGTTCTTC. As protein: CASGHSGRAPDEQFF. The chain employs TRBV7-3 and TRBJ2-1; 11 positions match TRBD2. The CDR3 runs to 15 residues. J lost 8 bases, V lost 8 bases, and 11 bases had no gene match. CDR1 SGHTA and CDR2 FQGTGA come from the germline V gene.